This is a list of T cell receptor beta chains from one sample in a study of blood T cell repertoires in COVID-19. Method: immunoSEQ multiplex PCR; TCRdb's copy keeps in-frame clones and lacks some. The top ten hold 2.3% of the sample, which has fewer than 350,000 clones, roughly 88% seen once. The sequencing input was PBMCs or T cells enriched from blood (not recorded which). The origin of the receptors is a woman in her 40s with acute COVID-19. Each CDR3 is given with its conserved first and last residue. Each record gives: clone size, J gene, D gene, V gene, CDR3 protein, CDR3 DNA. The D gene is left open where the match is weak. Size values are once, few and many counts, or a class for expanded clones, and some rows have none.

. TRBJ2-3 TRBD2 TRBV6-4 CASSDELAGFDTQYF TGTGCCAGCAGTGATGAACTAGCGGGGTTCGATACGCAGTATTTT
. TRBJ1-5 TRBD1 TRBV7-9 CASSLGDRGDQPQHF TGTGCCAGCAGCTTAGGGGACAGGGGAGATCAGCCCCAGCATTTT
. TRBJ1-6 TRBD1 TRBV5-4 CASSLAGQGRDSPLHF TGTGCCAGCAGCTTGGCGGGACAGGGAAGGGATTCACCCCTCCACTTT
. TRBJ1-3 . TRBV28 CASSGGRARFGNTIYF TGTGCCAGCAGTGGGGGCAGGGCCCGTTTTGGAAACACCATATATTTT
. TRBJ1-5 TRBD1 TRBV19 CASSPTGGLLSQPQHF TGTGCCAGTAGCCCCACAGGGGGCCTACTTAGTCAGCCCCAGCATTTT
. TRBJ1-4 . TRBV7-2 CASSSGHNEKLFF TGTGCCAGCAGCTCAGGGCATAATGAAAAACTGTTTTTT
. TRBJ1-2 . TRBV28 CASGDKVYGYTF TGTGCCAGCGGGGACAAGGTTTATGGCTACACCTTC
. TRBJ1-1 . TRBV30 CAFGGAVTEAFF TGTGCCTTTGGTGGGGCCGTAACTGAAGCTTTCTTT
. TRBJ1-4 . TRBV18 CASSPGTNEKLFF TGTGCCAGCTCACCGGGCACTAATGAAAAACTGTTTTTT
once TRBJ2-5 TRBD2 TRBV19 CASSIPPSGTGETQYF TGTGCCAGTAGTATCCCCCCTAGCGGAACCGGGGAGACCCAGTACTTC
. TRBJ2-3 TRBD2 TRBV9 CASGPGGGFSNTQYF TGTGCCAGCGGGCCCGGCGGGGGGTTCTCTAATACGCAGTATTTT
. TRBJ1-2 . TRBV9 CASSVSGGGTHTF TGTGCCAGCAGCGTATCAGGAGGCGGGACTCACACCTTC
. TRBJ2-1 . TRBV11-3 CASSLVFRASENNEQFF TGTGCCAGCAGCTTAGTTTTCAGGGCTAGCGAAAACAATGAGCAGTTCTTC
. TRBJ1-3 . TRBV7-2 CASGLSSGNTIYF TGTGCCAGCGGTCTTAGCTCTGGAAACACCATATATTTT
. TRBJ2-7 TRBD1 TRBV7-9 CASSLADRVPYEQYF TGTGCCAGCAGCTTAGCTGACAGGGTTCCCTACGAGCAGTACTTC
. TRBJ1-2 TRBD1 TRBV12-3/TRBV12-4 CASSHGQDGYTF TGTGCCAGCAGTCACGGACAGGATGGCTACACCTTC
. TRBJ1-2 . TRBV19 CASSVGPGEMGGGYTF TGTGCCAGTAGTGTCGGGCCGGGGGAAATGGGTGGTGGCTACACCTTC
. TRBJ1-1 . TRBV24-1 CATSDRGTREAFF TGTGCCACCAGTGATAGGGGAACTCGTGAAGCTTTCTTT
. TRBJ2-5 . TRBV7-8 CASSRSQGFFQETQYF TGTGCCAGCAGCCGGAGTCAGGGGTTCTTCCAAGAGACCCAGTACTTC
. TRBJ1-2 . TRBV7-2 CASSMRGRVYGYTF TGTGCCAGCAGCATGCGGGGGAGAGTCTATGGCTACACCTTC
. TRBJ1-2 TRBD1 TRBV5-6 CASSLTQGADYGYTF TGTGCCAGCAGCCTCACACAGGGGGCGGACTATGGCTACACCTTC
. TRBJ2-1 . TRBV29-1 CSVWGPGVTRSNEQFF TGCAGCGTTTGGGGTCCGGGGGTCACTCGGAGCAATGAGCAGTTCTTC
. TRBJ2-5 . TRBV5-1 CASSPAPIAVRQETQYF TGCGCCAGCAGCCCGGCCCCCATAGCGGTCCGGCAAGAGACCCAGTACTTC
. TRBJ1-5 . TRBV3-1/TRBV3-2 CASSPGKSRPQHF TGTGCCAGCAGCCCAGGGAAAAGTCGGCCCCAGCATTTT
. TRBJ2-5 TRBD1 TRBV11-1 CASTQQGRETQYF TGTGCCAGCACCCAACAGGGGCGGGAGACCCAGTACTTC
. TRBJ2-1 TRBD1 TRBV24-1 CATSDPDRESYNEQFF TGTGCCACCAGTGACCCGGACAGGGAAAGTTACAATGAGCAGTTCTTC